The rows below give T cell receptor beta chains drawn from one sample of a study of cytomegalovirus exposure and HLA in healthy donors. Profiling relied on immunoSEQ multiplex PCR, and the TCRdb table lists in-frame clones only, not all of them. Among about 170,000 clones listed, roughly 84% were seen once. Sequenced: PBMCs. The receptors come from a male donor in good health and CMV-seronegative. Both conserved end residues are part of each CDR3. Fields, in order: J gene, D gene, clone size, V gene, CDR3 DNA, CDR3 protein. A D gene is named only where the DNA matches it firmly. Clone sizes are given selectively: once, few, many, or a class where the clone is expanded.

TRBJ2-7	NA	few	TRBV4-3	TGCGCCAGCAGCCAAGACACCGACAGGGAGCAGTACTTC	CASSQDTDREQYF
TRBJ2-7	TRBD2	NA	TRBV7-2	TGTGCCAGCAGCTGGGGACTAGCGGGAGGGTCCTACGAGCAGTACTTC	CASSWGLAGGSYEQYF
TRBJ2-7	TRBD1	NA	TRBV5-6	TGTGCCAGCAGCTCGGGACAGGGGGTCTCCTACGAGCAGTACTTC	CASSSGQGVSYEQYF
TRBJ2-6	NA	NA	TRBV19	TGTGCCACCGCTACCTCTGGGGCCAACGTCCTGACTTTC	CATATSGANVLTF
TRBJ2-7	TRBD1	NA	TRBV6-5	TGTGCCAGCAGTTACCACGGGACAGACTACGAGCAGTACTTC	CASSYHGTDYEQYF
TRBJ1-5	NA	NA	TRBV6-5	TGTGCCAGCAGCCCGAACAGTATTGCGCCCCAGCATTTT	CASSPNSIAPQHF
TRBJ2-2	TRBD2	NA	TRBV7-2	TGTGCCAGCAGCACACCGGGACTAGCGGGCTCCGGGGAGCTGTTTTTT	CASSTPGLAGSGELFF
TRBJ1-2	NA	NA	TRBV6-5	TGTGCCAGCAGCCCACCGGGGGGAGGCTACACCTTC	CASSPPGGGYTF
TRBJ2-7	NA	once	TRBV7-2	TGTGCCAGCGGCCCGGGGACTCGAACCTACGAGCAGTACTTC	CASGPGTRTYEQYF
TRBJ1-5	NA	once	TRBV5-6	TGTGCCAGCAGTCCCATACAGGACTATAGCAATCAGCCCCAGCATTTT	CASSPIQDYSNQPQHF
TRBJ2-2	NA	NA	TRBV7-7	TGTGCCAGCAGCTTAATCGGGAACGGGGAGCTGTTTTTT	CASSLIGNGELFF
TRBJ2-2	TRBD1	NA	TRBV18	TGTGCCAGCTCACCACTAATGACAGGGATGGTGAACACCGGGGAGCTGTTTTTT	CASSPLMTGMVNTGELFF
TRBJ2-5	NA	NA	TRBV5-1	TGCGCCAGCAGCCCCCTGACCAGGGAGACCCAGTACTTC	CASSPLTRETQYF
TRBJ1-2	NA	NA	TRBV6-5	TGTGCCAGCAGTTACCGGGCGGGGAGAAACTATGGCTACACCTTC	CASSYRAGRNYGYTF
TRBJ2-7	TRBD2	once	TRBV11-2	TGTGCCAGCAGCTTAGTGTCGGGACTAGCGGGAGTACTCTACGAGCAGTACTTC	CASSLVSGLAGVLYEQYF
TRBJ2-2	NA	NA	TRBV19	TGTGCCAGTACCGTCCCCAGGGTCACCGGGGAGCTGTTTTTT	CASTVPRVTGELFF
TRBJ1-2	TRBD1	NA	TRBV19	TGTGCCAGTCAGTCCCCAGGGGGAGGCAACTATGGCTACACCTTC	CASQSPGGGNYGYTF
TRBJ2-5	NA	once	TRBV27	TGTGCCAGCAGTTTATCGACGACGCGGGGGCCAGGGGAGACCCAGTACTTC	CASSLSTTRGPGETQYF
TRBJ2-1	TRBD2	NA	TRBV6-1	TGTGCCAGCAGGCGGGGGTGGGATGAGCAGTTCTTC	CASRRGWDEQFF
TRBJ2-7	NA	NA	TRBV28	TGTGCCAGCAGTTTGGGGGGAGGCGTTCCAACCTACGAGCAGTACTTC	CASSLGGGVPTYEQYF
TRBJ2-7	TRBD1	NA	TRBV9	TGTGCCAGCAGCGTAGAAAACTTTCGGACAGGGGGATACTACGAGCAGTACTTC	CASSVENFRTGGYYEQYF
TRBJ1-2	TRBD1	once	TRBV7-2	TGTGCCAGCAGCTTAGGGGGACAGGTGGGCGGCTACACCTTC	CASSLGGQVGGYTF
TRBJ2-7	TRBD1	NA	TRBV11-3	TGTGCCAGCAGCCCGCGGGACAGGGGCTACGAGCAGTACTTC	CASSPRDRGYEQYF
TRBJ2-5	NA	NA	TRBV7-2	TGTGCCAGCAGCCTAACCCTAGGAGGAGGGGGCGAGGCAGAGACCCAGTACTTC	CASSLTLGGGGEAETQYF
TRBJ2-5	NA	NA	TRBV5-1	TGCGCCAGCAGCTTGGGGTTGGTGGGACTTAAAACTCAAGAGACCCAGTACTTC	CASSLGLVGLKTQETQYF
TRBJ1-6	NA	NA	TRBV7-9	TGTGCCAGCAGCTTAGGACAGGATAATTCACCCCTCCACTTT	CASSLGQDNSPLHF
TRBJ1-1	NA	NA	TRBV4-3	TGCGCCAGCAGCCTATCGACAAACCTGAACACTGAAGCTTTCTTT	CASSLSTNLNTEAFF
TRBJ2-5	NA	NA	TRBV29-1	TGCAGCGTTACGGTTCCGGGGCAAGAGACCCAGTACTTC	CSVTVPGQETQYF
TRBJ1-6	NA	NA	TRBV7-3	TGTGCCAGCGGGCCGGGGACTTATAATTCACCCCTCCACTTT	CASGPGTYNSPLHF
TRBJ2-1	TRBD1	once	TRBV6-1	TGTGCCAGCAGGGAGGGACAGGGGGCGTCGGGTGAGCAGTTCTTC	CASREGQGASGEQFF
TRBJ1-2	NA	few	TRBV6-1	TGTGCCAGCAGCCTGGAGCTATCTTATGGCTACACCTTC	CASSLELSYGYTF
TRBJ1-5	NA	NA	TRBV18	TGTGCCAGCTCACCATTTCCAGATCAGCCCCAGCATTTT	CASSPFPDQPQHF
TRBJ2-5	TRBD1	NA	TRBV5-1	TGCGCCAGCAGCCCGGGGACAGGTGAACAAGAGACCCAGTACTTC	CASSPGTGEQETQYF
TRBJ2-3	NA	NA	TRBV6-4	TGTGCCAGCAGTGACGCCAGGGGCGGCACAGATACGCAGTATTTT	CASSDARGGTDTQYF
TRBJ1-6	TRBD1	NA	TRBV6-1	TGTGCCAGCAGCGTCCGGGACAGGAATTCACCCCTCCACTTT	CASSVRDRNSPLHF
TRBJ2-1	NA	NA	TRBV5-1	TGCGCCAGCGGCTCTAGCACACTTTACAATGAGCAGTTCTTC	CASGSSTLYNEQFF
TRBJ2-2	TRBD1	NA	TRBV2	TGTGCCAGCAACCCAGGACAGGGTTACACCGGGGAGCTGTTTTTT	CASNPGQGYTGELFF